This T cell receptor beta chain was sequenced for a study of blood T cell repertoires in COVID-19. Study details: Both acute and convalescent COVID-19 samples were obtained from the United States, Italy and Spain. T cells, B-cell-depleted T cells, or PBMCs supplied cDNA or gDNA.

Germline CDR1 GTSNPN, CDR2 SVGIG (reference sequence). The CDR3 sequence is 12 residues long. V shed 3 bases and J 8 bases; nucleotides not matched to a gene: 4. Authors' data handling: Estimates of nucleated cell counts were drawn from the amplification of reference gene primers. Some clones are missing from TCRdb's copy, which holds only in-frame ones; the method was immunoSEQ multiplex PCR. V and J calls and clone size are those listed in that table; D and trimming were worked out from the DNA. The sample records 35,000 to 55,000 clones, just over 85% being singletons. The sequencing sample was made of peripheral blood. V is TRBV30 and J is TRBJ1-2; 9 bases match TRBD1. This sequence was found in a man in his sixties with active COVID-19. CDR3 sequence: CAWRQGAGGYTF. The CDR3 DNA is TGTGCCTGGAGACAGGGGGCAGGCGGCTACACCTTC.